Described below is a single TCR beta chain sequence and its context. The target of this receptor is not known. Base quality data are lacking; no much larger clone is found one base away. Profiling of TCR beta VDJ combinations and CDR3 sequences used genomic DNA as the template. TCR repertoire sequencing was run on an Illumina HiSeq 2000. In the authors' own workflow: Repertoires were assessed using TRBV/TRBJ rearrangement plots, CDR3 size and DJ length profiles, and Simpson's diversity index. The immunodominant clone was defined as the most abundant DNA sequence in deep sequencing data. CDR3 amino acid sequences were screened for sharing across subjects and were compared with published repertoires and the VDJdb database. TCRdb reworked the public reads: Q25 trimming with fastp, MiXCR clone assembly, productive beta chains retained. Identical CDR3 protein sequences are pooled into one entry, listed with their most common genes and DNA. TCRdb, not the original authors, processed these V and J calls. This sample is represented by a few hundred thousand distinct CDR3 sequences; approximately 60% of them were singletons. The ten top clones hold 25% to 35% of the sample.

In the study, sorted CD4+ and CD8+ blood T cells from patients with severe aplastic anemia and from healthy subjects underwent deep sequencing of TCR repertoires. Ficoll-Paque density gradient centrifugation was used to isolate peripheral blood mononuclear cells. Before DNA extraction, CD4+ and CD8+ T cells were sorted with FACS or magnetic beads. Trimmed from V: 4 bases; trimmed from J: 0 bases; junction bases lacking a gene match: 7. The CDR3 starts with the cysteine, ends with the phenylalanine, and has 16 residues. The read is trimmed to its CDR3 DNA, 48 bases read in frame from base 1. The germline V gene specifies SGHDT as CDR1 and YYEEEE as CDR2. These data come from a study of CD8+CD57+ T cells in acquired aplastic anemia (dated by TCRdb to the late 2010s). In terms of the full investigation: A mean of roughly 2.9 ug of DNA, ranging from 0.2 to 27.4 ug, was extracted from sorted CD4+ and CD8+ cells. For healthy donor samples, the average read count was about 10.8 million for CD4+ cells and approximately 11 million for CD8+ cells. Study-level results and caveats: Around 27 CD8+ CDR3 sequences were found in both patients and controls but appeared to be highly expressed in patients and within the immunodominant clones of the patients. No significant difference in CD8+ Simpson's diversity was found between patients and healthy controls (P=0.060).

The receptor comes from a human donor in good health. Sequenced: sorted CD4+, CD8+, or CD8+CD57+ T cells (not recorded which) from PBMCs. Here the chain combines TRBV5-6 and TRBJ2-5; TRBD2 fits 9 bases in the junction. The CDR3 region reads CASSLSLAGYQETQYF. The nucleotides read TGTGCCAGCAGCCTAAGTCTAGCGGGATACCAAGAGACCCAGTACTTC.